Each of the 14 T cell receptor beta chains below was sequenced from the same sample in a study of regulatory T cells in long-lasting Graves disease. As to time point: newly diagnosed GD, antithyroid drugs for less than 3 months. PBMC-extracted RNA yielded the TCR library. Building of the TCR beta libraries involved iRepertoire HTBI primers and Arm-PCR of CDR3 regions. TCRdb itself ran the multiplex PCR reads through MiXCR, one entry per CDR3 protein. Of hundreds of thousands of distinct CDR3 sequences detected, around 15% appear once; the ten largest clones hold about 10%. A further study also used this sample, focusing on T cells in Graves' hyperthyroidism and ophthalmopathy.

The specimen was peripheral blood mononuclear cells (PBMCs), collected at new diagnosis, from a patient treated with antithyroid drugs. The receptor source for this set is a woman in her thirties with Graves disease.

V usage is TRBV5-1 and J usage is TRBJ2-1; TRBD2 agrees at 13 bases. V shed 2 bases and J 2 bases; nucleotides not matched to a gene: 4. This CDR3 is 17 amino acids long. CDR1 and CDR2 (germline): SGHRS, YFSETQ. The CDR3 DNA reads TGCGCCAGCAGCTTCCGGACTAGCGGGAGCACCTACAATGAGCAGTTCTTC. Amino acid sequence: CASSFRTSGSTYNEQFF.

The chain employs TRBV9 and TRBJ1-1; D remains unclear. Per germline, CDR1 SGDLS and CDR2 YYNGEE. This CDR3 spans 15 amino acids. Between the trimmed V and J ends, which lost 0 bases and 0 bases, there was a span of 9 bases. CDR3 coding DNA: TGTGCCAGCAGCGTAGGGTCCACACTGAACACTGAAGCTTTCTTT. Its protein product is CASSVGSTLNTEAFF.

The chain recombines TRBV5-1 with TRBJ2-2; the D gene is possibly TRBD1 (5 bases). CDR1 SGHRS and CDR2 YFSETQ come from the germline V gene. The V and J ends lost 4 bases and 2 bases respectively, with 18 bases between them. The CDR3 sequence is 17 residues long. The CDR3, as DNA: TGCGCCAGCAGCAGGACAAACGTCGACACCAACACCGGGGAGCTGTTTTTT. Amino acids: CASSRTNVDTNTGELFF.

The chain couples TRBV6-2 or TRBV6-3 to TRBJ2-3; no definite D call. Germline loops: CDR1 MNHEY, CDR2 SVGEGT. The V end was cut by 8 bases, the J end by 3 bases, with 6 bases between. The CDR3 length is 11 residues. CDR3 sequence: CASGVTDTQYF. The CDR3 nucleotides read TGTGCCAGCGGTGTTACAGATACGCAGTATTTT.

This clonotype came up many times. The CDR3 loop is CASSTIAESSYNEQFF. The CDR3 DNA sequence: TGTGCCAGCAGTACAATAGCGGAGAGCTCCTACAATGAGCAGTTCTTC. V usage is TRBV28 and J usage is TRBJ2-1; TRBD2 might be the D (6 bases). V lost 5 bases and J 0 bases, leaving 14 bases between the germline ends. The CDR3 spans 16 residues. Germline values: CDR1 MDHEN, CDR2 SYDVKM.

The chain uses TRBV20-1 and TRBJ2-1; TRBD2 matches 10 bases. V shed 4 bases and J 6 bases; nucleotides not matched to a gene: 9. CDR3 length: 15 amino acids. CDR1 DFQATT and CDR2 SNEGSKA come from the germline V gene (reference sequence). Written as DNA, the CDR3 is TGCAGTGCTATCTCCCTAGCGGGAGCATCCAATGAGCAGTTCTTC. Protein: CSAISLAGASNEQFF.

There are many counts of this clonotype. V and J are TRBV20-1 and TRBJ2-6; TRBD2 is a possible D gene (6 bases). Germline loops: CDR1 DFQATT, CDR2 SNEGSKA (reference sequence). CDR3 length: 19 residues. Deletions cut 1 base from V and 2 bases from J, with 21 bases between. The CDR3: CSARGPLGGGGPGANVLTF. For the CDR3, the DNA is TGCAGTGCTAGAGGTCCCCTGGGGGGTGGAGGACCTGGGGCCAACGTCCTGACTTTC.

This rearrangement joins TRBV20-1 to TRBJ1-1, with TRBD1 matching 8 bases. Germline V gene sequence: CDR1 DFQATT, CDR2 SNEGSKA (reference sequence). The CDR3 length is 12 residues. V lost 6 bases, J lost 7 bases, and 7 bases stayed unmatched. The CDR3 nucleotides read TGCAGTGCGAGGACAGGGCAGGATGAAGCTTTCTTT. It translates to CSARTGQDEAFF.

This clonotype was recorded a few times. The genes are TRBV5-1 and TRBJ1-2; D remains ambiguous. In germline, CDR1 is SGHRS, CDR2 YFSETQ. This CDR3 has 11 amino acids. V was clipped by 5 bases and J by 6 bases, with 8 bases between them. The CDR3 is CASSGEDGYTF. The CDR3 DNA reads TGCGCCAGCAGTGGAGAAGATGGCTACACCTTC.

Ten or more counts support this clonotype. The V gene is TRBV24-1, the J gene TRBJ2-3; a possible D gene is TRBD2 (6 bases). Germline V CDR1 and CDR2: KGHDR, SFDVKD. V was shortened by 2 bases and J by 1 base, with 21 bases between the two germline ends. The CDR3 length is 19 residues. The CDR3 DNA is TGTGCCACCAGTGATTCCGGGCCAGGTGGAGGGTCTGGCACAGATACGCAGTATTTT. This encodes CATSDSGPGGGSGTDTQYF.

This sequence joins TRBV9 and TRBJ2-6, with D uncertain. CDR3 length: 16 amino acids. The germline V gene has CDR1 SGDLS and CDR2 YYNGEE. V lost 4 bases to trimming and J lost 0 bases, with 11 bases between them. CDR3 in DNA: TGTGCCAGCAGCCCCCAGCTCCTCTCTGGGGCCAACGTCCTGACTTTC. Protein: CASSPQLLSGANVLTF.

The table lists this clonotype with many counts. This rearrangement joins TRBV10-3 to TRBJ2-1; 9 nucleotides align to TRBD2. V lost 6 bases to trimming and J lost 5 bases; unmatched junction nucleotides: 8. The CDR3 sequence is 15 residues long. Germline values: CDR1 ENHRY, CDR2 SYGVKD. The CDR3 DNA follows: TGTGCCATCAGGGGTGGAGCGGGGGGAAACAATGAGCAGTTCTTC. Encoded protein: CAIRGGAGGNNEQFF.

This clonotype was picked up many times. The CDR3 nucleotides read TGTGCCAGCAGCCTGGACAGCCCCTACGAGCAGTACTTC. It is translated as CASSLDSPYEQYF. The V gene is TRBV7-9, the J gene TRBJ2-7; TRBD1 might be the D (6 bases). The CDR3 runs to 13 residues. Trimming removed 5 bases from V and 2 bases from J, with 10 bases in between. Per germline, CDR1 SEHNR and CDR2 FQNEAQ (reference sequence).

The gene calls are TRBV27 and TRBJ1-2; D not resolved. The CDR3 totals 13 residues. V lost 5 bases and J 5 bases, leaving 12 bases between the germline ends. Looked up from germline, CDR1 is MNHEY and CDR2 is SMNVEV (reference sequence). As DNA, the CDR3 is TGTGCCAGCAGTCCCCATTTGGGGTATGGCTACACCTTC. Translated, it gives CASSPHLGYGYTF.